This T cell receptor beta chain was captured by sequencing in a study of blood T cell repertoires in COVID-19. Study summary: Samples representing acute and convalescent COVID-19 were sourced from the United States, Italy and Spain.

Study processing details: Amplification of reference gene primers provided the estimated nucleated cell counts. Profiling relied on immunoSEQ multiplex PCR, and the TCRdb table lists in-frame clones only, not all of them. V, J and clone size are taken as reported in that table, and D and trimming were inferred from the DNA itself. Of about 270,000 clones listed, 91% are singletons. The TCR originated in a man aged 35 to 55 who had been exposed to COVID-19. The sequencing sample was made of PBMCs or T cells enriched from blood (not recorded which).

The CDR3 here is CASSLGQGGEQFF. The CDR3, as DNA: TGTGCCAGCAGCTTGGGACAGGGCGGTGAGCAGTTCTTC. The V gene is TRBV7-3, the J gene TRBJ2-1; TRBD1 matches 9 bases. This CDR3 contains 13 residues. Germline CDR1 reads SGHTA; CDR2 reads FQGTGA. The J segment lost 9 bases and the V segment lost 3 bases, leaving 3 bases of the junction unmatched.